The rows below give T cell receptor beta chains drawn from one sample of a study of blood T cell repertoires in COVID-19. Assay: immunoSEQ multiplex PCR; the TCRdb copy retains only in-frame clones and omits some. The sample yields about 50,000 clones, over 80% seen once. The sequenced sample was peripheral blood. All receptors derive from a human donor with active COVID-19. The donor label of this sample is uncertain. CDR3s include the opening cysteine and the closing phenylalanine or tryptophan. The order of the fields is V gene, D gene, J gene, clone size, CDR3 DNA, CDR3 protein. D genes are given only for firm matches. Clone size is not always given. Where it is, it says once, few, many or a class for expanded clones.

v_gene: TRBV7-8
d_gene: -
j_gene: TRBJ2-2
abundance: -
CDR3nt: TGTGCCAGCAGGGAGGTCGGGGAGCTGTTTTTT
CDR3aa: CASREVGELFF

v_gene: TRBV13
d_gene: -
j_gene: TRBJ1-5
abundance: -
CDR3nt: TGTGCCAGCAGCTCCACCCGCGGGACCGTCGGGCAGCCCCAGCATTTT
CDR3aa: CASSSTRGTVGQPQHF

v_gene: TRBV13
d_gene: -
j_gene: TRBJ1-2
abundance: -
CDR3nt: TGTGCCAGCAGCTTACGGGGGAATAGCGGCTACACCTTC
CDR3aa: CASSLRGNSGYTF

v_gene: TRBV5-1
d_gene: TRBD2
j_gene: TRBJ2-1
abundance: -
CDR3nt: TGCGCCAGCAGCTTAACGGGGGGACCCTACAATGAGCAGTTCTTC
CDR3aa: CASSLTGGPYNEQFF

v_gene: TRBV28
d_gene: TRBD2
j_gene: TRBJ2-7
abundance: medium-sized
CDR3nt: TGTGCCAGCAGAATGGGACTAGCGGGTTCCTACGAGCAGTACTTC
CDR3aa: CASRMGLAGSYEQYF

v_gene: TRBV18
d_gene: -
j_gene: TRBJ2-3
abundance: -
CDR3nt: TGTGCCAGCTCACAGGACACGAGCACAGATACGCAGTATTTT
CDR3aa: CASSQDTSTDTQYF

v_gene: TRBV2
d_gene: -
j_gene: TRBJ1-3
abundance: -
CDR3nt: TGTGCCAGCAGTGCGAACAGGGCTGGAAACACCATATATTTT
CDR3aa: CASSANRAGNTIYF

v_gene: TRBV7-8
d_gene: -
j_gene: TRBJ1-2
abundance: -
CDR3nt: TGTGCCAGCGCATCGACAGGCGTTAGGCGCTACACCTTC
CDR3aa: CASASTGVRRYTF

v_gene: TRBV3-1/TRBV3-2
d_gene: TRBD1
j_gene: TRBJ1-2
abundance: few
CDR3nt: TGTGCCAGCAGCCCTACAGGGGGCGGCTATGGCTACACCTTC
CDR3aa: CASSPTGGGYGYTF

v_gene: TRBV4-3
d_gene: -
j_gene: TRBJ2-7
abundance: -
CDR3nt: TGCGCCAGCAGCCAAGAAGGCGGGCCCTCCTACGAGCAGTACTTC
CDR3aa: CASSQEGGPSYEQYF

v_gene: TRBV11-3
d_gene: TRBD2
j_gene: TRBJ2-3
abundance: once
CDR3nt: TGTGCCAGCAGCCTCACGGGGCTAGCGGGAGGGTTGGGCACAGATACGCAGTATTTT
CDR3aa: CASSLTGLAGGLGTDTQYF

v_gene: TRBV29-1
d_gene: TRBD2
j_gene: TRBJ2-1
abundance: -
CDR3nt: TGCAGCGTTGACCTTCCGGGACTAGCGGGAATGTGGGATGAGCAGTTCTTC
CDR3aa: CSVDLPGLAGMWDEQFF

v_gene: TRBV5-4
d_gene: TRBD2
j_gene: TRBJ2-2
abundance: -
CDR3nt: TGTGCCAGCAGCATCAGCGGGGGACGTTCAGGGGAGCTGTTTTTT
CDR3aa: CASSISGGRSGELFF

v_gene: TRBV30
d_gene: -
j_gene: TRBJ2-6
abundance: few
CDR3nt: TGTGCCTGCCCCCGGGCGGGTAGCACTGTGGCCAACGTCCTGACTTTC
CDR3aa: CACPRAGSTVANVLTF

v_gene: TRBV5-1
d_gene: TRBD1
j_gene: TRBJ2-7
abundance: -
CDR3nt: TGCGCCAGCAGCCAAGACAGGGGGGGAAACGAGCAGTACTTC
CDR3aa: CASSQDRGGNEQYF

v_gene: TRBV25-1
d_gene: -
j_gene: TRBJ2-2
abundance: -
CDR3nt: TGTGCCAGCAGTAAGGGGATGGCGAACACCGGGGAGCTGTTTTTT
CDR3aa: CASSKGMANTGELFF

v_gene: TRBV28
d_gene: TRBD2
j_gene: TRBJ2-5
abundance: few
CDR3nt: TGTGCCACCCCGGATACTATAAGACTAGCGGAAGAGACCCAGTACTTC
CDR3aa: CATPDTIRLAEETQYF

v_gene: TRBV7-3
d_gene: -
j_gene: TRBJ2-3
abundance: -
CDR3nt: TGTGCCAGCAGCTCTGACAATGAGAATACGCAGTATTTT
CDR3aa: CASSSDNENTQYF

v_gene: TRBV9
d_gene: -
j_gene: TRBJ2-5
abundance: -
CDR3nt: TGTGCCAGCAGCCCGAGAGGGGAGACCCAGTACTTC
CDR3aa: CASSPRGETQYF

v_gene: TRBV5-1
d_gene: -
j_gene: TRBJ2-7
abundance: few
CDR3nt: TGCGCCAGCAGCTGGGAGTACGGCGAGCAGTACTTC
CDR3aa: CASSWEYGEQYF

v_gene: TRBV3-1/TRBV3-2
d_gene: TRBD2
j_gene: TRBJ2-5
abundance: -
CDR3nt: TGTGCCAGCAGTTTCGAGCGGGGGGGCCGCGAGACCCAGTACTTC
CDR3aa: CASSFERGGRETQYF

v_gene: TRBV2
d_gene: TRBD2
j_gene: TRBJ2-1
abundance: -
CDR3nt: TGTGCCAGCAGTGAAGCACTAGCGAGTGAGCAGTTCTTC
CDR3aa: CASSEALASEQFF

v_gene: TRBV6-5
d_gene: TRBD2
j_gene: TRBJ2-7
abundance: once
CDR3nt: TGTGCCAGCAGCTTACGTCTCGGGAGGACCTATCAGTACTTC
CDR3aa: CASSLRLGRTYQYF

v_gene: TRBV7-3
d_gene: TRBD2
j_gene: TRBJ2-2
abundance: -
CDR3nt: TGTGCCAGCAGCTTAAACCCTAGCGGGAGGCTGAAAACCGGGGAGCTGTTTTTT
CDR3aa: CASSLNPSGRLKTGELFF

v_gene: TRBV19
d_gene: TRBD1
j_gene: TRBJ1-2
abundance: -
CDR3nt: TGTGCCAGTAGCCCAGACAGGGGGTACGGCTACACCTTC
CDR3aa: CASSPDRGYGYTF

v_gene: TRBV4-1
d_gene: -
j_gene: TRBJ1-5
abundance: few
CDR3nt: TGCGCCAGCAGCCAAGATCCAGGTTTGAGCAATCAGCCCCAGCATTTT
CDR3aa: CASSQDPGLSNQPQHF

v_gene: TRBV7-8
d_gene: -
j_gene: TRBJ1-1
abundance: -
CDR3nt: TGTGCCAGCAGCCCCCGGGTGAACACTGAAGCTTTCTTT
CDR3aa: CASSPRVNTEAFF

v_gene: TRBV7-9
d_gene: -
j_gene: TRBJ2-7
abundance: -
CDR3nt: TGTGCCAGCAGCCCCCGGACAGTAGGAGCCTACGAGCAGTACTTC
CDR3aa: CASSPRTVGAYEQYF

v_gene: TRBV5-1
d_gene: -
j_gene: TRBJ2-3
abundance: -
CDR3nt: TGCGCCAGCAGCTTGTTAGGGGAAGATACGCAGTATTTT
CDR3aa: CASSLLGEDTQYF

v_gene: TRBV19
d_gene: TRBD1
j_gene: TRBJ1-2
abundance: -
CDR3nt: TGTGCCAGTTTACGGACAGGGTGGGGGTATGGCTACACCTTC
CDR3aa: CASLRTGWGYGYTF

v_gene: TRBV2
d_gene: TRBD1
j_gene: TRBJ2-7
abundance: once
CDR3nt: TGTGCCAGCAGGGCCGGGACAGGTTTGGAATCCTACGAGCAGTACTTC
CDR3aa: CASRAGTGLESYEQYF

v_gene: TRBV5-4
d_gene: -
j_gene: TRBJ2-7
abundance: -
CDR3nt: TGTGCCAGCAGCTTGAGAAGCGGTAATCCCTACGAGCAGTACTTC
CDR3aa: CASSLRSGNPYEQYF

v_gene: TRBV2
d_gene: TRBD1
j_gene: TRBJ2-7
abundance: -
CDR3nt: TGTGCCAGCAGTGTGTTCCAGGGACAGGGATCCGAGCAGTACTTC
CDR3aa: CASSVFQGQGSEQYF

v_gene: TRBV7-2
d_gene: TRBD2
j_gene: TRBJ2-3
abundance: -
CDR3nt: TGTGCCAGCAGTCTCACAGCGGGGGGTCAAGATACGCAGTATTTT
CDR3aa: CASSLTAGGQDTQYF

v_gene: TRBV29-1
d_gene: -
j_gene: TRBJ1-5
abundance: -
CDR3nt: TGCAGCTACCAGGGGACCACGGGTCAGCCCCAGCATTTT
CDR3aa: CSYQGTTGQPQHF

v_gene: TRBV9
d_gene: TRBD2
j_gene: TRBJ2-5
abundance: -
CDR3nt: TGTGCCAGCAGCGTGAGTAGCGGGGTTGAACAAGAGACCCAGTACTTC
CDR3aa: CASSVSSGVEQETQYF

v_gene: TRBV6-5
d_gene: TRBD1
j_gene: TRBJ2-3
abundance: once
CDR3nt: TGTGCCAGCAGTCACCGGGACAGGGAAGATACGCAGTATTTT
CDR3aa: CASSHRDREDTQYF

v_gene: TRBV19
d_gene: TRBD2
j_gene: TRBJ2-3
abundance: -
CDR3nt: TGTGCCAGTAGTATCGGGGGGACTAGCGTAGATACGCAGTATTTT
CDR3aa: CASSIGGTSVDTQYF

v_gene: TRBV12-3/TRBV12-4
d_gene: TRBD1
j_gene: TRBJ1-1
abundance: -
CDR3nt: TGTGCCAGCAGTTCACAGACAGGGACAGAAGCTTTCTTT
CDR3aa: CASSSQTGTEAFF

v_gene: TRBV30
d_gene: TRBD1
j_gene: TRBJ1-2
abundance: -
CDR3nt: TGTGCCTGGAGTCGGGACAGGATAGAAGGCTACACCTTC
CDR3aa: CAWSRDRIEGYTF

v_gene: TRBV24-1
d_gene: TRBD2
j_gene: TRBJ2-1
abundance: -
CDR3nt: TGTGCCGTATCCCCCGGGACTAGCGGGATCTGGGAGCAGTTCTTC
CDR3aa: CAVSPGTSGIWEQFF

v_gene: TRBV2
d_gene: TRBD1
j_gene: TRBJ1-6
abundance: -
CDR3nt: TGTGCCAGCAGTGAAGCAAGAGGACAGGGTTCACCCCTCCACTTT
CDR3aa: CASSEARGQGSPLHF

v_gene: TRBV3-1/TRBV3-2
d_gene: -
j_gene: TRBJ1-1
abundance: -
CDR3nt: TGTGCCAGCAGCCAAGGGGACACATCGTCCCCCCACACTGAAGCTTTCTTT
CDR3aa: CASSQGDTSSPHTEAFF

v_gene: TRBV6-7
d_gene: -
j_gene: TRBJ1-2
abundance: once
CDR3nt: TGTGCCAGCAGTGACTCAGCCCGGTTATTGAACTATGGCTACACCTTC
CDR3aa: CASSDSARLLNYGYTF

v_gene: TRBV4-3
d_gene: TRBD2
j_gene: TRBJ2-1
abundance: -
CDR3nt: TGCGCCAGCAGCCAAGACGAGACCGCGACTAGCGGGAATTACAATGAGCAGTTCTTC
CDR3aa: CASSQDETATSGNYNEQFF

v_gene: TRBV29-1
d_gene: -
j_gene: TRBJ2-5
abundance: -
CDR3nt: TGCAGCGTTGGAATGGGGCCCCAGGCAGAGACCCAGTACTTC
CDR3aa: CSVGMGPQAETQYF

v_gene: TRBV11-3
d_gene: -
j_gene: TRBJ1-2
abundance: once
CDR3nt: TGTGCCAGCAGCTCCCGTCCCGGGAGGAGCTACACCTTC
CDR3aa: CASSSRPGRSYTF